These 5 T cell receptor beta chains came from one sample sequenced in a study of post-analysis software for immune sequencing data. Prepared TCR beta cDNA libraries contained unique molecular identifiers. TCRdb re-called the PCR reads through MiXCR, storing one row per CDR3 protein. The sample has approximately 350,000 distinct CDR3 sequences, about a third seen once. Points from the study as a whole: Elevated frequency relative to controls characterized 4 or 5 TRBV segments in patients, TRBV5-6, TRBV5-1 and TRBV20-1 among them.

The antigens these receptors bind are not known. Sequencing was done on a sample of blood. The receptors were gathered from a girl aged 10-17 years with multiple sclerosis.

The rearrangement joins TRBV12-3 or TRBV12-4 to TRBJ2-7, with 11 bases fitting TRBD1. The CDR3 spans 14 residues. With V trimmed by 6 bases and J by 3 bases, 4 bases remained unmatched. As DNA, the CDR3 is TGTGCCAGCAGGCCGGGACAGGGGGTCTACGAGCAGTACTTC. Protein sequence: CASRPGQGVYEQYF.

The rearrangement links TRBV20-1 to TRBJ1-1, with TRBD1 identical over 8 bases. The CDR3 extends over 15 amino acids. CDR1 is DFQATT, CDR2 SNEGSKA, per germline (reference sequence). The V gene end was trimmed by 0 bases and the J gene end by 6 bases; junction bases not matched to a gene: 9. This chain's CDR3 is CSARERTGKRAEAFF. The CDR3 DNA reads as TGCAGTGCTAGAGAACGGACAGGGAAGAGGGCTGAAGCTTTCTTT.

In regard to this clonotype: The junction departs from germline at one end; a sequencing error may be responsible. The J gene is TRBJ2-1, the V gene TRBV7-9; 7 nucleotides line up with TRBD2. The CDR3 is made up of 16 amino acids. In germline, CDR1 is SEHNR, CDR2 FQNEAQ (reference sequence). Here the CDR3 reads CASSYQKERGYNERFF. DNA for the CDR3: TGTGCCAGCAGCTACCAGAAGGAGCGGGGTTACAATGAGCGGTTCTTC.

This clonotype showed up just a few times. The chain carries TRBV4-1 and TRBJ1-5; TRBD1 matches 7 bases. Unmatched junction bases numbered 5, after V lost 4 bases and J lost 8 bases. Germline V gene lookup returns CDR1 MGHRA and CDR2 YSYEKL. The CDR3 runs to 13 residues. In DNA, the CDR3 is TGCGCCAGCAGCCTTCTCAGGGGGGAGCCCCAGCATTTT. Translating gives CASSLLRGEPQHF.

This chain joins TRBV9 and TRBJ1-2; D unclear. V was cut by 3 bases and J by 4 bases, with 7 bases left in between. The CDR3 consists of 12 residues. Germline assignment: CDR1 SGDLS and CDR2 YYNGEE. The CDR3 DNA reads as TGTGCCAGCAGCGAAGGGATCTATGGCTACACCTTC. Residues: CASSEGIYGYTF.